This T cell receptor beta chain stems from a study of CD8+CD57+ T cells in acquired aplastic anemia. Study background: DNA from sorted CD4+ and CD8+ cells averaged around 3.2 ug. Healthy donors gave around 9.9 million reads on average for CD4+ cells.

V was pared by 4 bases and J by 9 bases, with 10 bases between. The CDR3 is made up of 12 amino acids. Germline CDR1 is KGHDR and CDR2 is SFDVKD. Comments on this clonotype: The antigen is not known.

Genomic DNA, the template, was used for profiling of the TCR beta VDJ and CDR3. TCRdb redid the calling of the reads with MiXCR, one entry per CDR3 protein. The data show 35,000 to 50,000 distinct CDR3 sequences, 68% seen once. General study findings and limits: It was found that about 31 CD8+ CDR3 sequences were shared between patients and controls. Patient and control CD8+ Simpson's diversity was not significantly different.

The clonotype was recovered from a human donor in good health, serving as a control. The chain recombines TRBV24-1 with TRBJ2-3; D unresolved. Sample: sorted CD4+, CD8+, or CD8+CD57+ T cells (not recorded which) from PBMCs. As DNA, the CDR3 is TGTGCCACCAGTGACGCTGTAGGGACGCAGTATTTT. Protein sequence: CATSDAVGTQYF.